Listed below are T cell receptor beta chains from one sample, sequenced in a study of shared clonotypes between healthy human individuals. The assay was immunoSEQ multiplex PCR, and TCRdb's table has in-frame clones only and misses some. Of fewer than 700,000 clones listed, approximately 96% are singletons. Input material: naive CD8+ T cells sorted from blood. The source of these receptors is a woman in her twenties or thirties in good health. Each CDR3 is given with its conserved first and last residue. The order of the fields is clone size, D gene, V gene, CDR3 length, J gene, CDR3 protein, CDR3 DNA. D genes are given only for firm matches. Clone sizes are given selectively: once, few, many, or a class where the clone is expanded.

clone_size: NA
d_call: TRBD2
v_call: TRBV28
cdr3_length: 15
j_call: TRBJ2-5
cdr3_aa: CASSPRLAGVETQYF
cdr3_nt: TGTGCCAGCAGTCCCCGACTAGCGGGAGTTGAGACCCAGTACTTC

clone_size: NA
d_call: NA
v_call: TRBV7-6
cdr3_length: 13
j_call: TRBJ1-3
cdr3_aa: CASSLSWRGTIYF
cdr3_nt: TGTGCCAGCAGCTTATCGTGGAGGGGCACCATATATTTT

clone_size: NA
d_call: NA
v_call: TRBV19
cdr3_length: 13
j_call: TRBJ1-1
cdr3_aa: CASSMWGRTEAFF
cdr3_nt: TGTGCCAGTAGTATGTGGGGGAGGACTGAAGCTTTCTTT

clone_size: NA
d_call: NA
v_call: TRBV5-1
cdr3_length: 14
j_call: TRBJ1-4
cdr3_aa: CASSLEGLNEKLFF
cdr3_nt: TGCGCCAGCAGCTTGGAAGGATTGAATGAAAAACTGTTTTTT

clone_size: NA
d_call: TRBD2
v_call: TRBV7-8
cdr3_length: 16
j_call: TRBJ2-5
cdr3_aa: CASSLVALAGVETQYF
cdr3_nt: TGTGCCAGCAGCTTAGTGGCTCTAGCGGGAGTAGAGACCCAGTACTTC

clone_size: once
d_call: TRBD2
v_call: TRBV27
cdr3_length: 15
j_call: TRBJ2-7
cdr3_aa: CASSPFGLATYEQYF
cdr3_nt: TGTGCCAGCAGTCCCTTCGGACTAGCGACCTACGAGCAGTACTTC

clone_size: NA
d_call: TRBD2
v_call: TRBV27
cdr3_length: 16
j_call: TRBJ2-1
cdr3_aa: CASSLLAGGPVHEQFF
cdr3_nt: TGTGCCAGCAGTTTATTAGCGGGAGGGCCGGTACATGAGCAGTTCTTC

clone_size: NA
d_call: TRBD1
v_call: TRBV27
cdr3_length: 15
j_call: TRBJ2-7
cdr3_aa: CASSFFQGAIYEQYF
cdr3_nt: TGTGCCAGCAGTTTTTTTCAGGGGGCTATCTACGAGCAGTACTTC

clone_size: NA
d_call: TRBD2
v_call: TRBV4-1
cdr3_length: 13
j_call: TRBJ2-1
cdr3_aa: CASSHGLAGAKFF
cdr3_nt: TGCGCCAGCAGCCACGGACTAGCGGGAGCAAAGTTCTTC

clone_size: NA
d_call: NA
v_call: TRBV11-2
cdr3_length: 12
j_call: TRBJ1-5
cdr3_aa: CASSQGYQPQHF
cdr3_nt: TGTGCCAGCAGCCAGGGGTATCAGCCCCAGCATTTT

clone_size: once
d_call: NA
v_call: TRBV27
cdr3_length: 13
j_call: TRBJ1-5
cdr3_aa: CASSYHSNQPQHF
cdr3_nt: TGTGCCAGCAGTTACCATAGCAATCAGCCCCAGCATTTT

clone_size: NA
d_call: TRBD2
v_call: TRBV11-2
cdr3_length: 17
j_call: TRBJ2-2
cdr3_aa: CASSLTGRALNTGELFF
cdr3_nt: TGTGCCAGCAGCTTAACCGGGAGGGCCTTGAACACCGGGGAGCTGTTTTTT

clone_size: NA
d_call: NA
v_call: TRBV27
cdr3_length: 14
j_call: TRBJ2-1
cdr3_aa: CASSWGTGGREQFF
cdr3_nt: TGTGCCAGCAGTTGGGGGACCGGGGGTCGGGAGCAGTTCTTC

clone_size: NA
d_call: NA
v_call: TRBV27
cdr3_length: 13
j_call: TRBJ1-5
cdr3_aa: CASSFGFNQPQHF
cdr3_nt: TGTGCCAGCAGTTTCGGTTTCAATCAGCCCCAGCATTTT

clone_size: NA
d_call: NA
v_call: TRBV19
cdr3_length: 15
j_call: TRBJ1-3
cdr3_aa: CASRFFGDRRNTIYF
cdr3_nt: TGTGCCAGTAGATTTTTTGGGGACCGCCGAAACACCATATATTTT

clone_size: NA
d_call: NA
v_call: TRBV28
cdr3_length: 11
j_call: TRBJ2-7
cdr3_aa: CASSSGVEQYF
cdr3_nt: TGTGCCAGCAGTTCAGGGGTGGAGCAGTACTTC

clone_size: NA
d_call: NA
v_call: TRBV15
cdr3_length: 14
j_call: TRBJ1-2
cdr3_aa: CATSRLEANYGYTF
cdr3_nt: TGTGCCACCAGCAGGCTTGAAGCTAACTATGGCTACACCTTC

clone_size: NA
d_call: NA
v_call: TRBV11-3
cdr3_length: 15
j_call: TRBJ2-1
cdr3_aa: CASSKGPSRGNEQFF
cdr3_nt: TGTGCCAGCAGCAAAGGGCCCTCCCGCGGGAATGAGCAGTTCTTC

clone_size: NA
d_call: NA
v_call: TRBV29-1
cdr3_length: 14
j_call: TRBJ1-1
cdr3_aa: CSVESTQGHTEAFF
cdr3_nt: TGCAGCGTTGAGTCAACACAGGGTCACACTGAAGCTTTCTTT

clone_size: NA
d_call: TRBD1
v_call: TRBV5-1
cdr3_length: 17
j_call: TRBJ1-1
cdr3_aa: CASSLIPGQGGYTEAFF
cdr3_nt: TGCGCCAGCAGCCTCATACCGGGACAGGGGGGTTACACTGAAGCTTTCTTT

clone_size: NA
d_call: NA
v_call: TRBV27
cdr3_length: 15
j_call: TRBJ1-5
cdr3_aa: CASSLRLGRDQPQHF
cdr3_nt: TGTGCCAGCAGTTTACGGCTAGGGAGGGATCAGCCCCAGCATTTT

clone_size: NA
d_call: NA
v_call: TRBV7-8
cdr3_length: 13
j_call: TRBJ2-7
cdr3_aa: CASSLGGPYEQYF
cdr3_nt: TGTGCCAGCAGCTTAGGTGGACCCTACGAGCAGTACTTC

clone_size: NA
d_call: TRBD2
v_call: TRBV28
cdr3_length: 16
j_call: TRBJ2-7
cdr3_aa: CASSFGRLADTYEQYF
cdr3_nt: TGTGCCAGCAGTTTTGGTCGGCTAGCGGACACCTACGAGCAGTACTTC

clone_size: once
d_call: NA
v_call: TRBV7-9
cdr3_length: 11
j_call: TRBJ1-1
cdr3_aa: CASSRGTEAFF
cdr3_nt: TGTGCCAGCAGCCGGGGGACTGAAGCTTTCTTT

clone_size: NA
d_call: TRBD1
v_call: TRBV28
cdr3_length: 14
j_call: TRBJ2-7
cdr3_aa: CASRMRQGFDEQYF
cdr3_nt: TGTGCCAGCAGGATGAGACAGGGTTTCGACGAGCAGTACTTC

clone_size: NA
d_call: NA
v_call: TRBV28
cdr3_length: 15
j_call: TRBJ2-2
cdr3_aa: CASSPGITNTGELFF
cdr3_nt: TGTGCCAGCAGCCCCGGGATTACGAACACCGGGGAGCTGTTTTTT

clone_size: once
d_call: NA
v_call: TRBV28
cdr3_length: 18
j_call: TRBJ2-6
cdr3_aa: CASSLRTNYVPGANVLTF
cdr3_nt: TGTGCCAGCAGTTTACGGACAAACTACGTTCCTGGGGCCAACGTCCTGACTTTC

clone_size: NA
d_call: NA
v_call: TRBV11-2
cdr3_length: 14
j_call: TRBJ1-3
cdr3_aa: CASRVQGSGNTIYF
cdr3_nt: TGTGCCAGCAGGGTACAGGGTTCTGGAAACACCATATATTTT

clone_size: NA
d_call: NA
v_call: TRBV4-1
cdr3_length: 13
j_call: TRBJ2-1
cdr3_aa: CASSQDDARGQFF
cdr3_nt: TGCGCCAGCAGCCAAGATGATGCCCGCGGGCAGTTCTTC

clone_size: NA
d_call: NA
v_call: TRBV13
cdr3_length: 12
j_call: TRBJ1-2
cdr3_aa: CASSQGLQGYTF
cdr3_nt: TGTGCCAGCAGCCAAGGACTGCAAGGCTACACCTTC

clone_size: NA
d_call: NA
v_call: TRBV10-3
cdr3_length: 11
j_call: TRBJ2-7
cdr3_aa: CAISDLGEQYF
cdr3_nt: TGTGCCATCAGTGATCTTGGCGAGCAGTACTTC

clone_size: NA
d_call: TRBD1
v_call: TRBV5-8
cdr3_length: 18
j_call: TRBJ1-5
cdr3_aa: CASSLGGQGRYSNQPQHF
cdr3_nt: TGTGCCAGCAGCCTCGGGGGACAGGGTAGATATAGCAATCAGCCCCAGCATTTT

clone_size: NA
d_call: NA
v_call: TRBV28
cdr3_length: 12
j_call: TRBJ1-4
cdr3_aa: CASSPHREKLFF
cdr3_nt: TGTGCCAGCAGTCCCCATAGGGAAAAACTGTTTTTT

clone_size: NA
d_call: NA
v_call: TRBV6-6
cdr3_length: 16
j_call: TRBJ1-6
cdr3_aa: CASSYSTSSYNSPLHF
cdr3_nt: TGTGCCAGCAGTTACTCCACTAGCTCCTATAATTCACCCCTCCACTTT